A selection of T cell receptor beta chains follows, all from one sample in a study of graft-versus-host responses after intestinal transplantation. Method: immunoSEQ multiplex PCR; TCRdb's copy keeps in-frame clones and lacks some. The sample includes under 100,000 clones, approximately 82% of them seen just once. No antigen has been assigned to these receptors. This sample comprised unstimulated CD4+ T cells sorted from spleen or lymph node cells, obtained before intestinal transplant. The source is a human donor who received an intestinal transplant. Each CDR3 is given with its conserved first and last residue. Each record gives: V gene, D gene, clone size, J gene, CDR3 DNA, CDR3 protein. A D gene is named only where the DNA matches it firmly. Only part of the rows carry a size: once, few, many, or a class if the clone is expanded.

V gene: TRBV2; D gene: TRBD1; clone size: .; J gene: TRBJ2-2; CDR3 DNA: TGTGCCAGCAGCTCAGGGGGCTCGAGGGCCGGGGAGCTGTTTTTT; CDR3 protein: CASSSGGSRAGELFF
V gene: TRBV30; D gene: .; clone size: .; J gene: TRBJ1-6; CDR3 DNA: TGTGCCTGTGACAGGTATAATTCACCCCTCCACTTT; CDR3 protein: CACDRYNSPLHF
V gene: TRBV19; D gene: .; clone size: .; J gene: TRBJ2-7; CDR3 DNA: TGTGCCAGTAGTATGCCAGGTTCCGAAGAGCAGTACTTC; CDR3 protein: CASSMPGSEEQYF
V gene: TRBV29-1; D gene: .; clone size: .; J gene: TRBJ1-1; CDR3 DNA: TGCAGCGTTGAAGGGGCAGGCGAAGCTTTCTTT; CDR3 protein: CSVEGAGEAFF
V gene: TRBV19; D gene: .; clone size: .; J gene: TRBJ1-2; CDR3 DNA: TGTGCCAGTAGTATAGCCCAGGCGGGGATCGTCTATGGCTACACCTTC; CDR3 protein: CASSIAQAGIVYGYTF
V gene: TRBV29-1; D gene: TRBD2; clone size: .; J gene: TRBJ2-5; CDR3 DNA: TGCAGCGTTGAATTGTCTAGCGGCCTTGGGACCCAGTACTTC; CDR3 protein: CSVELSSGLGTQYF
V gene: TRBV5-6; D gene: .; clone size: .; J gene: TRBJ2-3; CDR3 DNA: TGTGCCAGCAGTAGGGGTGTAGGAAACACAGATACGCAGTATTTT; CDR3 protein: CASSRGVGNTDTQYF
V gene: TRBV5-6; D gene: TRBD1; clone size: .; J gene: TRBJ2-7; CDR3 DNA: TGTGCCAGCAGCTTTTTGGTCGGGACAGGGTATCGCGAGCAGTACTTC; CDR3 protein: CASSFLVGTGYREQYF
V gene: TRBV5-1; D gene: TRBD1; clone size: .; J gene: TRBJ1-1; CDR3 DNA: TGCGCCAGCAGCTTAAGACAGGGGAACACTGAAGCTTTCTTT; CDR3 protein: CASSLRQGNTEAFF
V gene: TRBV4-1; D gene: TRBD1; clone size: once; J gene: TRBJ2-7; CDR3 DNA: TGCGCCAGCAGCCATGGGGACAGGAATTCCAACGAGCAGTACTTC; CDR3 protein: CASSHGDRNSNEQYF